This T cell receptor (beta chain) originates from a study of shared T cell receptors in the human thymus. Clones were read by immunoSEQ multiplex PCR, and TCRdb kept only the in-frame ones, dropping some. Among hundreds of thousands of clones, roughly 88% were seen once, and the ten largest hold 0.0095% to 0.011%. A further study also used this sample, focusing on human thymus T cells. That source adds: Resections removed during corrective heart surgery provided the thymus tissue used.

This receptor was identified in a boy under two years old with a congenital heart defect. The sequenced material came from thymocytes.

This CDR3 reads CASSLESGTSRYEQYF. CDR3 DNA: TGTGCCAGCAGCTTAGAGTCCGGGACTAGCCGGTACGAGCAGTACTTC. V and J are TRBV11-2 and TRBJ2-7; 9 positions match TRBD2. V was clipped by 0 bases and J by 4 bases; unmatched bases: 7. Germline values: CDR1 SGHAT, CDR2 FQNNGV. The CDR3 sequence is 16 residues long.